This entry lists 20 T cell receptor beta chains sequenced from one sample in a study of T-cell reconstitution after alpha-beta-depleted transplantation in children. Unique molecular identifiers were used to barcode this TCRbeta library. TCRdb re-derived calls from the PCR reads in MiXCR, one entry per CDR3 protein. The sample records almost 600,000 distinct CDR3 sequences, around 27% being singletons. The source was PBMCs, collected before TCRalphabeta/CD19-depleted stem cell transplant. These receptors were collected from a boy less than two years old with Wiskott-Aldrich syndrome, due to receive a stem cell transplant.

In nucleotides, the CDR3 is TGCAGTGCTAGAGAGAGACTAGGAGGCGATGAGCAGTTCTTC. This codes for CSARERLGGDEQFF. The chain recombines TRBV20-1 with TRBJ2-1, with D perhaps matching TRBD2 (6 bases). CDR1 and CDR2 from the germline V gene are DFQATT and SNEGSKA (reference sequence). CDR3 size: 14 residues. V was trimmed by 0 bases and J by 8 bases, leaving 14 bases between them.

This clonotype has a handful of counts. The gene calls are TRBV15 and TRBJ2-5, with D maybe TRBD2 (5 bases). The germline V gene encodes CDR1 LNHNV and CDR2 YYDKDF (reference sequence). This CDR3 has 15 amino acids. Trimming took 5 bases from V and 1 from J, leaving 14 bases between them. CDR3 in DNA: TGTGCCACCAGCTACCTCCGGGGTCGCCAAGAGACCCAGTACTTC. This sequence encodes CATSYLRGRQETQYF. The full variable domain, its missing parts supplied by reference TRBV15 and TRBJ2-5, is DAMVIQNPRYQVTQFGKPVTLSCSQTLNHNVMYWYQQKSSQAPKLLFHYYDKDFNNEADTPDNFQSRRPNTSFCFLDIRSPGLGDTAMYLCATSYLRGRQETQYFGPGTRLLVL.

The chain uses TRBV10-2 and TRBJ2-6; perhaps D is TRBD1 or TRBD2 (5 bases each). The CDR3 loop spans 20 amino acids. Germline CDR1 and CDR2: WSHSY and SAAADI. V dropped 2 bases and J dropped 1 base, with 21 bases sitting between them. Written as DNA, the CDR3 is TGCGCCAGCAGTGAGGTTGGGGACCGAGTTTCCCTTTCTGGGGCCAACGTCCTGACTTTC. It yields the protein CASSEVGDRVSLSGANVLTF.

This chain uses TRBV6-8 with TRBJ2-7, with D possibly being TRBD1 or TRBD2 (5 bases each). CDR3 length equals 15 residues. Trimming took off 6 bases at V and 1 base at J, with 16 bases between the two ends. Germline CDR1 reads MNHGY; CDR2 reads SAAAGT. The CDR3 reads CASSHLRDGSYEQYF. The CDR3 DNA reads TGTGCCAGCAGCCATCTCCGGGACGGTTCCTACGAGCAGTACTTC.

A few counts support this clonotype. The V and J genes are TRBV10-3 and TRBJ2-7, with D possibly matching TRBD2 (6 bases). This CDR3 is built from 15 residues. Germline assignment: CDR1 ENHRY and CDR2 SYGVKD. Trimming removed 3 bases at V and 3 bases at J, with 15 bases between. The CDR3 protein is CAISDQGSGYYEQYF. For the CDR3, the DNA is TGTGCCATCAGTGACCAAGGTAGCGGTTACTACGAGCAGTACTTC.

This clonotype came up a few times. The chain recombines TRBV21-1 with TRBJ2-1. TRBV21-1 is a recognized pseudogene. The CDR3 has 14 amino acids. The CDR3 region is CASSKKTDYNEQFF. The CDR3 DNA reads TGTGCCAGCAGCAAGAAAACTGATTACAATGAGCAGTTCTTC.

V is TRBV18 and J is TRBJ2-7, with 14 bases identical to TRBD2. The CDR3 has 17 amino acids. CDR1 KGHSH and CDR2 LQKENI come from the germline V gene. V lost 4 bases to trimming and J lost 6 bases; unmatched junction nucleotides: 11. As DNA, the CDR3 is TGTGCCAGCTCACGACTAGCGGGAGGGTCCCTGGTTGGCGAGCAGTACTTC. Translated, it gives CASSRLAGGSLVGEQYF.

This chain's CDR3 is CAISLENEQFF. The CDR3 nucleotides read TGTGCCATCAGTTTGGAAAATGAGCAGTTCTTC. The J gene is TRBJ2-1, the V gene TRBV10-3; D gene ambiguous. The CDR3 extends over 11 amino acids. The V gene lost 5 bases and the J gene lost 7 bases, with 6 bases spanning the gap. CDR1 is ENHRY, CDR2 SYGVKD, per germline.

This clonotype turned up a few times. V gene TRBV20-1 combines with J gene TRBJ1-5; D remains unclear. Germline-derived CDR1 and CDR2 are DFQATT and SNEGSKA (reference sequence). V lost 4 bases and J lost 1, with 11 bases in between. CDR3 length equals 14 residues. CDR3: CSAKIERSNQPQHF. CDR3 sequence (DNA): TGCAGTGCTAAAATAGAACGGAGCAATCAGCCCCAGCATTTT.

This clonotype occurred a few times. This chain links TRBV18 with TRBJ2-7; 12 bases map to TRBD2. The CDR3 covers 16 residues. Germline loops: CDR1 KGHSH, CDR2 LQKENI. Germline trimming cut 3 bases from V and 3 bases from J; bases unmatched to any gene: 6. CDR3 nucleotide sequence: TGTGCCAGCTCACCGAGACTAGCGGGAGAAGTCTACGAGCAGTACTTC. This encodes CASSPRLAGEVYEQYF. Drawing the rest from reference TRBV18 and TRBJ2-7, the complete variable domain is NAGVMQNPRHLVRRRGQEARLRCSPMKGHSHVYWYRQLPEEGLKFMVYLQKENIIDESGMPKERFSAEFPKEGPSILRIQQVVRGDSAAYFCASSPRLAGEVYEQYFGPGTRLTVT.

The chain joins TRBV5-1 to TRBJ1-1; TRBD1 matches at 7 bases. The CDR3 length is 17 residues. V dropped 4 bases and J dropped 0; count of bases not matched to a gene: 12. Looked up from germline, CDR1 is SGHRS and CDR2 is YFSETQ. The CDR3 DNA reads as TGCGCCAGCAGCGACGCTTTACAGGGGTGGATGAACACTGAAGCTTTCTTT. This sequence encodes CASSDALQGWMNTEAFF.

This clonotype was seen more than once but under ten times. CDR3 DNA: TGCAGTGCTAGTCTGGGCGGGGCGAACACCGGGGAGCTGTTTTTT. Residues: CSASLGGANTGELFF. The chain combines TRBV20-1 with TRBJ2-2; TRBD2 might be the D (6 bases). V lost 3 bases to trimming and J lost 0 bases, with 11 bases between them. The CDR3 sequence is 15 residues long. Per germline, CDR1 DFQATT and CDR2 SNEGSKA (reference sequence).

This clonotype occurred a few times. V gene TRBV20-1 combines with J gene TRBJ2-5, with D possibly TRBD1 on 6 matching bases. CDR1 and CDR2 (germline): DFQATT, SNEGSKA (reference sequence). V shed 6 bases and J shed 1 base, with 15 bases lying between them. The CDR3 is 14 residues long. The chain's CDR3 is CSAPETGVQETQYF. DNA of the CDR3: TGCAGTGCCCCCGAGACAGGAGTCCAAGAGACCCAGTACTTC.

The rearrangement links TRBV7-2 to TRBJ1-1; TRBD1 matches 7 bases. Germline CDR1 SGHTA, CDR2 FQGNSA. The length of the CDR3 is 14 residues. Unmatched junction bases numbered 7, after V lost 5 bases and J lost 4 bases. This CDR3 is CASSRRDSVTEAFF. The CDR3 region has the DNA TGTGCCAGCAGCCGCCGGGACAGCGTCACTGAAGCTTTCTTT.

Notes on this clonotype: A junction end diverges from the germline sequence, so it may reflect a read error. The genes are TRBV20-1 and TRBJ2-3; 9 bases align to TRBD2. Per germline, CDR1 DFQATT and CDR2 SNEGSKA (reference sequence). This CDR3 has 15 residues. The CDR3 loop reads CSATAGGTSIDTQYF. The CDR3 region has the DNA TGCAGTGCTACAGCGGGAGGAACTAGCATAGATACGCAGTATTTT.

The chain is built from TRBV11-2 and TRBJ2-1; 9 nucleotides align to TRBD2. Germline V gene sequence: CDR1 SGHAT, CDR2 FQNNGV. Trimming at V came to 2 bases and at J to 3 bases, leaving 5 bases not matched to a gene. CDR3 length equals 16 residues. The CDR3, as DNA: TGTGCCAGCAGCTTATGGCGGGAGGGCCTCTACAATGAGCAGTTCTTC. This gives the protein CASSLWREGLYNEQFF. Drawing the rest from reference TRBV11-2 and TRBJ2-1, the complete variable domain is EAGVAQSPRYKIIEKRQSVAFWCNPISGHATLYWYQQILGQGPKLLIQFQNNGVVDDSQLPKDRFSAERLKGVDSTLKIQPAKLEDSAVYLCASSLWREGLYNEQFFGPGTRLTVL.

The chain carries TRBV2 and TRBJ2-6; D is tentatively TRBD1 or TRBD2 (5 bases each). V was trimmed by 2 bases and J by 2 bases, leaving 7 bases between them. From germline, CDR1 is SNHLY and CDR2 FYNNEI. The CDR3 is 15 residues long. CDR3 amino acids: CASSELGAGANVLTF. DNA of the CDR3: TGTGCCAGCAGTGAATTGGGGGCTGGGGCCAACGTCCTGACTTTC. The whole variable domain, filled in from reference TRBV2 and TRBJ2-6, reads EPEVTQTPSHQVTQMGQEVILRCVPISNHLYFYWYRQILGQKVEFLVSFYNNEISEKSEIFDDQFSVERPDGSNFTLKIRSTKLEDSAMYFCASSELGAGANVLTFGAGSRLTVL.

A few counts support this clonotype. The chain links TRBV5-1 to TRBJ2-2, with 7 nucleotides matching TRBD1. The CDR3 loop spans 14 amino acids. The junction had 5 bases not matched to a gene; V was cut back by 4 bases and J by 5 bases. CDR1 and CDR2 (germline): SGHRS, YFSETQ. The CDR3 is CASSPGTATGELFF. CDR3 bases: TGCGCCAGCAGCCCCGGGACAGCAACCGGGGAGCTGTTTTTT. The complete variable domain, with remaining parts taken from reference TRBV5-1 and TRBJ2-2, reads KAGVTQTPRYLIKTRGQQVTLSCSPISGHRSVSWYQQTPGQGLQFLFEYFSETQRNKGNFPGRFSGRQFSNSRSEMNVSTLELGDSALYLCASSPGTATGELFFGEGSRLTVL.

The genes are TRBV12-3 or TRBV12-4 and TRBJ2-2; TRBD2 matches 11 bases. The CDR3 spans 16 residues. J gave up 5 bases and V 6 bases, and 8 bases lay outside the gene matches. CDR3 bases: TGTGCCAGCAGCTCCTGGACTAGCGGGTTAACCGGGGAGCTGTTTTTT. It encodes CASSSWTSGLTGELFF.

This chain connects TRBV20-1 to TRBJ1-2; D is unclear. CDR3 size: 15 residues. Germline CDR1 DFQATT, CDR2 SNEGSKA (reference sequence). The V gene lost 3 bases and the J gene lost 2 bases, with 16 bases spanning the gap. The CDR3 DNA sequence: TGCAGTGCTAGGGGCAGGAGTAATTTCAACTATGGCTACACCTTC. This gives the protein CSARGRSNFNYGYTF.